The sequence of this T cell receptor beta chain was determined in a study of T cells after yellow fever vaccination. MiXCR, run by TCRdb on the 5' RACE reads, gives a single entry per CDR3 protein. In the table there are approximately 580,000 distinct CDR3 sequences, about a sixth of which are singletons. This clonotype was counted a few times. Its matching antigen is unknown. This CDR3 contains 12 residues. V was cut by 6 bases and J by 11 bases, with 16 bases left in between. Germline assignment: CDR1 MNHEY and CDR2 SVGEGT. Notes on the study in general: One caveat is that FACS-sorted repertoires could contain abundant clonotypes contaminating from the bulk population. Relatively few clonotypes were ones that appeared in both CD4 and CD8 compartments.

The sequencing used PBMCs, collected 4 to 5 days after the first yellow fever vaccination. The receptor's source is a man between 18 and 35 years old who received the YFV17D yellow fever vaccine. This chain connects TRBV6-2 or TRBV6-3 to TRBJ1-2, with D possibly matching TRBD1 (5 bases). The CDR3 spells CASSFDGDRYTF. The CDR3 DNA follows: TGTGCCAGCAGCTTCGACGGGGACCGATACACCTTC.